Following are 20 T cell receptor beta chains from one sample sequenced in a study of cytomegalovirus exposure and HLA in healthy donors. 13 Jbeta primers and 60 Vbeta primers were used for the PCR. Clones were sequenced by immunoSEQ multiplex PCR, and TCRdb holds only the in-frame ones, with some missing. Among hundreds of thousands of clones listed, about three quarters were seen once. Sequencing was performed on PBMCs. The receptors derive from a woman in her sixties or seventies in good health and CMV-seropositive.

J is TRBJ2-3 and V is TRBV6-4, with D possibly being TRBD1 (6 bases). With 5 bases removed from V and 4 bases from J, the gap between germline ends came to 13 bases. The CDR3 spans 14 residues. The germline CDR1 and CDR2 sequences are MRHNA and SNTAGT. The CDR3 spells CASSPRTDADTQYF. In nucleotides, the CDR3 is TGTGCCAGCAGTCCCCGGACAGACGCAGATACGCAGTATTTT.

Only one count was recorded for this clone. V usage is TRBV30 and J usage is TRBJ1-1, with D perhaps matching TRBD1 (6 bases). Germline V gene data show CDR1 as GTSNPN and CDR2 as SVGIG (reference sequence). The CDR3 sequence is 13 residues long. Between the trimmed V and J ends, which lost 8 bases and 5 bases, there was a span of 18 bases. For the CDR3, the DNA is TGTGCCGGGGCAGGGGATTTTGGAACTGAAGCTTTCTTT. Amino acids: CAGAGDFGTEAFF.

This clone came up once. This rearrangement joins TRBV5-1 to TRBJ2-2; 11 bases match TRBD1. Unmatched junction bases numbered 2, after V lost 1 base and J lost 3 bases. Germline CDR1 reads SGHRS; CDR2 reads YFSETQ. This CDR3 region has 16 residues. The CDR3 nucleotides read TGCGCCAGCAGCTTGAGGGGACAGGGGGACACCGGGGAGCTGTTTTTT. Encoded protein: CASSLRGQGDTGELFF. Full variable domain (rest looked up from reference TRBV5-1 and TRBJ2-2): KAGVTQTPRYLIKTRGQQVTLSCSPISGHRSVSWYQQTPGQGLQFLFEYFSETQRNKGNFPGRFSGRQFSNSRSEMNVSTLELGDSALYLCASSLRGQGDTGELFFGEGSRLTVL.

This clone was observed a handful of times. CDR3 in DNA: TGTGCTAGTGGGCTAGCGGGGAAGTTAATCATTGAGACCCAGTACTTC. It codes for CASGLAGKLIIETQYF. This chain links TRBV12-5 with TRBJ2-5, with 9 bases matching TRBD2. Unmatched junction bases numbered 13, after V lost 6 bases and J lost 5 bases. The germline V gene encodes CDR1 LGHNT and CDR2 FRNRAP. CDR3 length: 16 amino acids. The whole variable domain, filled in from reference TRBV12-5 and TRBJ2-5, reads DARVTQTPRHKVTEMGQEVTMRCQPILGHNTVFWYRQTMMQGLELLAYFRNRAPLDDSGMPKDRFSAEMPDATLATLKIQPSEPRDSAVYFCASGLAGKLIIETQYFGPGTRLLVL.

The genes are TRBV15 and TRBJ1-5; D is uncertain. Germline assignment: CDR1 LNHNV and CDR2 YYDKDF (reference sequence). The CDR3 has 18 residues. V lost 4 bases and J 5 bases, leaving 24 bases between the germline ends. The CDR3 DNA sequence: TGTGCCACCAGCAAAGAAGAGGTACGTGACGGAACCGATCAGCCCCAGCATTTT. It is translated as CATSKEEVRDGTDQPQHF. Supplemented by reference TRBV15 and TRBJ1-5, the full variable domain reads DAMVIQNPRYQVTQFGKPVTLSCSQTLNHNVMYWYQQKSSQAPKLLFHYYDKDFNNEADTPDNFQSRRPNTSFCFLDIRSPGLGDTAMYLCATSKEEVRDGTDQPQHFGDGTRLSIL.

The chain uses TRBV19 and TRBJ2-1, with 11 bases identical to TRBD2. V dropped 11 bases and J dropped 0; count of bases not matched to a gene: 6. Germline V gives CDR1 LNHDA, CDR2 SQIVND (reference sequence). The CDR3 runs to 15 residues. CDR3 DNA: TGTGCCTCGGATAGCGGGGGGGCCTCCTACAATGAGCAGTTCTTC. Its protein is CASDSGGASYNEQFF.

This clone has a handful of counts. V is TRBV7-2 and J is TRBJ2-3, with TRBD2 as a possible D gene (5 bases). CDR3 length equals 14 residues. CDR1 and CDR2 (germline): SGHTA, FQGNSA. Trimming left V 3 bases short and J 3 bases short, with 10 bases between. CDR3 sequence reads: CASSFNSGTDTQYF. In nucleotides, the CDR3 is TGTGCCAGCAGCTTTAACAGCGGTACAGATACGCAGTATTTT.

This clone was detected a few times. The J gene is TRBJ2-5, the V gene TRBV30; D might be TRBD2 (5 bases). CDR1 is GTSNPN, CDR2 SVGIG, per germline (reference sequence). V lost 5 bases to trimming and J lost 5 bases, with 12 bases between them. The CDR3 is 12 amino acids. The CDR3 DNA reads as TGTGCCTGGGCTAGCAATCCCGAGACCCAGTACTTC. As protein: CAWASNPETQYF.

This sequence joins TRBV5-1 and TRBJ2-6; 7 bases agree with TRBD1. CDR1 is SGHRS and CDR2 is YFSETQ in the germline V gene. CDR3 length equals 16 residues. V dropped 2 bases and J dropped 2; count of bases not matched to a gene: 4. This chain's CDR3 is CASSFRQGTGANVLTF. CDR3 nucleotide sequence: TGCGCCAGCAGCTTCAGACAGGGTACTGGGGCCAACGTCCTGACTTTC.

The chain combines TRBV6-1 with TRBJ2-5; weak D call: TRBD1 (6 bases). Germline V lookup: CDR1 MNHNS, CDR2 SASEGT. Trimming cost V 6 bases and J 0 bases, with 8 bases left between them. The CDR3 has 13 residues. CDR3 sequence (DNA): TGTGCCAGCAGGGGGGACAACCAAGAGACCCAGTACTTC. Encoded protein: CASRGDNQETQYF.

The V and J genes are TRBV28 and TRBJ1-2; 7 bases line up with TRBD1. The CDR3 consists of 12 residues. Germline V lookup: CDR1 MDHEN, CDR2 SYDVKM. V was clipped by 7 bases and J by 7 bases; unmatched bases: 6. CDR3 coding DNA: TGTGCCAGCATCACAGGGGTGGGTGGCTACACCTTC. This encodes CASITGVGGYTF.

This chain's CDR3 is CASSYTVNTEAFF. The CDR3 nucleotides read TGTGCCAGCAGCTACACCGTGAACACTGAAGCTTTCTTT. The gene calls are TRBV7-3 and TRBJ1-1, with no clear D. From germline, CDR1 is SGHTA and CDR2 FQGTGA. Trimming stripped 4 bases from V and 0 bases from J, with 6 bases between. There are 13 residues in the CDR3. The complete variable domain, with remaining parts taken from reference TRBV7-3 and TRBJ1-1, reads GAGVSQTPSNKVTEKGKYVELRCDPISGHTALYWYRQSLGQGPEFLIYFQGTGAADDSGLPNDRFFAVRPEGSVSTLKIQRTERGDSAVYLCASSYTVNTEAFFGQGTRLTVV.

The rearrangement uses TRBV28 and TRBJ2-7; 11 bases align to TRBD1. V lost 7 bases to trimming and J lost 4 bases; unmatched junction nucleotides: 9. This CDR3 has 15 residues. Germline CDR1 reads MDHEN; CDR2 reads SYDVKM. CDR3 bases: TGTGCCAGCAAAGTCAACCGGGACAGGGGGTACGAGCAGTACTTC. Translated: CASKVNRDRGYEQYF.

V is TRBV4-1 and J is TRBJ2-3, with D possibly matching TRBD2 (6 bases). Germline CDR1 and CDR2: MGHRA and YSYEKL. The V gene lost 0 bases and the J gene lost 3 bases, with 10 bases spanning the gap. The CDR3 runs to 15 residues. The CDR3 DNA is TGCGCCAGCAGCCAAGAAAAGCGGGTGACAGATACGCAGTATTTT. As protein: CASSQEKRVTDTQYF.

This clone was observed a single time. This chain connects TRBV5-1 to TRBJ2-2; D is ambiguous. The CDR3 has 14 amino acids. Germline V gene lookup returns CDR1 SGHRS and CDR2 YFSETQ. V dropped 1 base and J dropped 1 base, with 5 bases sitting between them. The DNA for the CDR3 is TGCGCCAGCAGCTTGCTCGTGAACACCGGGGAGCTGTTTTTT. Its translation is CASSLLVNTGELFF.

This clone was found a few times. This chain connects TRBV11-2 to TRBJ2-7; D uncertain. Per the germline V gene, CDR1 is SGHAT and CDR2 is FQNNGV. The CDR3 loop spans 15 amino acids. V lost 1 base and J lost 3, with 13 bases in between. Here the CDR3 DNA reads TGTGCCAGCAGCTTAGGTGTCCAGGATTTCTACGAGCAGTACTTC. It is translated as CASSLGVQDFYEQYF. The full variable domain, rest sourced from reference TRBV11-2 and TRBJ2-7, is EAGVAQSPRYKIIEKRQSVAFWCNPISGHATLYWYQQILGQGPKLLIQFQNNGVVDDSQLPKDRFSAERLKGVDSTLKIQPAKLEDSAVYLCASSLGVQDFYEQYFGPGTRLTVT.

This chain links TRBV7-9 with TRBJ2-7; D not resolved. The CDR3 has 12 residues. The germline V gene has CDR1 SEHNR and CDR2 FQNEAQ (reference sequence). V lost 2 bases and J lost 5, with 7 bases in between. CDR3 nucleotides: TGTGCCAGCAGCTTAATCTCTGACGAGCAGTACTTC. This codes for CASSLISDEQYF.

In the case of this clone: The sample has other DNA sequences that encode this CDR3 too. This chain connects TRBV9 to TRBJ2-3; possibly TRBD2 for D (5 bases). The V gene's germline CDR1 is SGDLS and CDR2 YYNGEE. V shed 1 base and J shed 4 bases, with 16 bases lying between them. The CDR3 consists of 16 residues. The CDR3: CASSVRPSSPPDTQYF. DNA of the CDR3: TGTGCCAGCAGCGTAAGGCCTAGCTCTCCCCCAGATACGCAGTATTTT. The whole variable domain, remainder taken from reference TRBV9 and TRBJ2-3, is DSGVTQTPKHLITATGQRVTLRCSPRSGDLSVYWYQQSLDQGLQFLIQYYNGEERAKGNILERFSAQQFPDLHSELNLSSLELGDSALYFCASSVRPSSPPDTQYFGPGTRLTVL.

In its sample, this clone was seen once. CDR3 sequence: CASQMTGGGNNGYTF. In DNA, the CDR3 is TGTGCCAGCCAGATGACAGGGGGCGGGAACAATGGCTACACCTTC. V and J are TRBV2 and TRBJ1-2, with TRBD1 matching over 10 bases. Looked up from germline, CDR1 is SNHLY and CDR2 is FYNNEI. The CDR3 totals 15 residues. Trimming removed 8 bases from V and 6 bases from J; junction bases left unmatched: 12.

Note on this clone: A junction boundary mismatches the germline segment, possibly from a read error. The chain is built from TRBV2 and TRBJ2-1; D may be TRBD1 (6 bases). The germline V gene encodes CDR1 SNHLY and CDR2 FYNNEI. This CDR3 has 16 amino acids. The CDR3 nucleotides are TGTACCAGCAGTTTGACAGGCCCCAACTCCTACAATGAGCAGTTCTTC. This codes for CTSSLTGPNSYNEQFF.